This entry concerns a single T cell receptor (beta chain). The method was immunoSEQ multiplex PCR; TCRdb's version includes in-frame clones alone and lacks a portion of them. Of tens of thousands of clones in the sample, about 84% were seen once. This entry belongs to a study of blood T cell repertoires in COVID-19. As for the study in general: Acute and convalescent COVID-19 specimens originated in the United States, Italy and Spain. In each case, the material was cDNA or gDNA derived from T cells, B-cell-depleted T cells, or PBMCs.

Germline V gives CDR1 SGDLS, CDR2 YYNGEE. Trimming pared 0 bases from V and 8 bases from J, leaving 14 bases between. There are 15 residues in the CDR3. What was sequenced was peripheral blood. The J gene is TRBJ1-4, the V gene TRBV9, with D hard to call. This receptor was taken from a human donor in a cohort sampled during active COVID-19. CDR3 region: CASSVGAFSNEKLFF. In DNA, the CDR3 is TGTGCCAGCAGCGTAGGGGCATTCTCCAACGAAAAACTGTTTTTT.